Here is one T cell receptor (beta chain) with its context. These data belong to a study of cytomegalovirus exposure and HLA in healthy donors. The germline V gene has CDR1 MDHEN and CDR2 SYDVKM. Losses at the gene ends were 10 bases for V and 0 bases for J; bases not matched to a gene: 5. This CDR3 comprises 13 residues. Use of 60 Vbeta and 13 Jbeta primers characterized the PCR. Some clones are missing from TCRdb's copy, which holds only in-frame ones; the method was immunoSEQ multiplex PCR. The sample consists of 70,000 to 95,000 clones, about four fifths of them appearing once. Sequenced material: PBMCs. The clonotype comes from a woman aged 25 to 45 in good health and CMV-seronegative. This chain links TRBV28 with TRBJ1-1, with 7 bases lining up with TRBD1. This CDR3 is CAIGTVMNTEAFF. The CDR3 bases are TGTGCCATCGGGACAGTCATGAACACTGAAGCTTTCTTT.